Below, 11 T cell receptor beta chains from the same sample are listed, as sequenced in a study of control samples from healthy donors and cancer patients. TCRdb's copy holds only in-frame clones and misses some; the assay was immunoSEQ multiplex PCR. Among 150,000 to 200,000 clones, 90% to 95% were seen once, and the ten largest hold approximately 1.5%. The sample consisted of blood. The receptor source for this set is a woman aged 25 to 39 in good health.

V is TRBV19 and J is TRBJ1-3; the D gene is possibly TRBD1 (6 bases). Trimming stripped 2 bases from V and 5 bases from J, with 10 bases between. This CDR3 spans 14 amino acids. Germline CDR1 is LNHDA and CDR2 is SQIVND (reference sequence). CDR3 residues: CASSIRDNRNTIYF. CDR3 coding DNA: TGTGCCAGTAGTATAAGGGACAACCGAAACACCATATATTTT.

V gene TRBV6-5 combines with J gene TRBJ2-7, with TRBD2 as a possible D gene (5 bases). Per germline, CDR1 MNHEY and CDR2 SVGAGI. The CDR3 has 14 residues. The V end lost 2 bases, the J end lost 0 bases, and 8 bases lay between the germline ends. The CDR3 nucleotides read TGTGCCAGCAGTTACAGGGAGTACTCCTACGAGCAGTACTTC. Amino acid sequence: CASSYREYSYEQYF.

V and J are TRBV4-3 and TRBJ2-2; tentative D call: TRBD1 (5 bases). The CDR3 length is 15 residues. V lost 0 bases and J 4 bases, leaving 9 bases between the germline ends. Germline V gene lookup returns CDR1 LGHNA and CDR2 YSLEER. The CDR3, as DNA: TGCGCCAGCAGCCAAGAACCAGGGCCCACCGGGGAGCTGTTTTTT. Protein product: CASSQEPGPTGELFF.

The rearrangement links TRBV5-1 to TRBJ1-1; D perhaps matches TRBD1 (5 bases). Germline values: CDR1 SGHRS, CDR2 YFSETQ. The CDR3 has 16 amino acids. V was shortened by 4 bases and J by 0 bases, with 16 bases between the two germline ends. DNA for the CDR3: TGCGCCAGCAGCACACTACAAGGGGCCATGAACACTGAAGCTTTCTTT. Its protein product is CASSTLQGAMNTEAFF.

In its sample, this clone was seen once. The chain joins TRBV6-4 to TRBJ2-1, with D possibly being TRBD1 or TRBD2 (6 bases each). CDR3 size: 14 residues. The V end lost 2 bases, the J end lost 7 bases, and 12 bases lay between the germline ends. The germline V gene encodes CDR1 MRHNA and CDR2 SNTAGT. CDR3 in DNA: TGTGCCAGCAGTGACAAGGGGGGCCTTAATGAGCAGTTCTTC. Protein: CASSDKGGLNEQFF.

The chain has TRBV27 and TRBJ1-6; no firm D call. V lost 3 bases and J 7 bases, leaving 7 bases between the germline ends. The CDR3 loop spans 13 amino acids. The V gene's germline CDR1 is MNHEY and CDR2 SMNVEV (reference sequence). CDR3 sequence: CASSFRENSPLHF. CDR3 nucleotides: TGTGCCAGCAGTTTTCGGGAGAATTCACCCCTCCACTTT.

V gene TRBV2 combines with J gene TRBJ2-2; the D is unclear. V gave up 4 bases and J gave up 1 base, with 4 bases separating them. CDR3 length equals 13 residues. CDR1 is SNHLY, CDR2 FYNNEI, per germline. The CDR3 spells CASSVQNTGELFF. In nucleotides, the CDR3 is TGTGCCAGCAGTGTACAGAACACCGGGGAGCTGTTTTTT.

V usage is TRBV6-1 and J usage is TRBJ2-7; D is ambiguous. The V and J ends lost 3 bases and 3 bases respectively, with 9 bases between them. The CDR3 spans 13 residues. CDR1 is MNHNS, CDR2 SASEGT, per germline. The CDR3 protein is CASSEVPGYEQYF. CDR3 nucleotides: TGTGCCAGCAGTGAGGTTCCGGGCTACGAGCAGTACTTC.

This chain connects TRBV11-1 to TRBJ2-7; no definite D call. The CDR3 runs 15 residues. CDR1 and CDR2 from the germline V gene are SGHAT and FQDESV (reference sequence). V was pared by 3 bases and J by 0 bases, with 12 bases between. The CDR3: CASSFSVDRSYEQYF. CDR3 sequence (DNA): TGTGCCAGCAGCTTCTCGGTCGACCGCTCCTACGAGCAGTACTTC.

This chain uses TRBV9 with TRBJ2-1; 8 nucleotides agree with TRBD2. This CDR3 comprises 15 residues. V shed 4 bases and J 0 bases; nucleotides not matched to a gene: 3. CDR1 is SGDLS and CDR2 is YYNGEE in the germline V gene. The CDR3 DNA reads TGTGCCAGCAGCCCGGGGGGGAGCTCCTACAATGAGCAGTTCTTC. This encodes CASSPGGSSYNEQFF.

The chain combines TRBV10-2 with TRBJ2-7; weak D call: TRBD2 (5 bases). Germline V CDR1 and CDR2: WSHSY, SAAADI. The CDR3 has 12 amino acids. V was trimmed by 2 bases and J by 3 bases, leaving 5 bases between them. CDR3 residues: CASSETSYEQYF. As DNA, the CDR3 is TGCGCCAGCAGTGAGACTAGCTACGAGCAGTACTTC.